A single sample is the source of the 20 T cell receptor beta chains below, sequenced in a study of blood T cell repertoires in COVID-19. Clones were sequenced by immunoSEQ multiplex PCR, and TCRdb holds only the in-frame ones, with some missing. The repertoire includes approximately 250,000 clones, around 90% of them detected once, and 4.1% sits in the top ten. The sample was PBMCs or T cells enriched from blood (not recorded which). The receptor source for this set is a woman in her thirties with acute COVID-19.

This rearrangement joins TRBV3-1 (or the pseudogene TRBV3-2) to TRBJ2-2, with D tentatively TRBD1 (5 bases). The CDR3 extends over 15 amino acids. Between the trimmed V and J ends, which lost 3 bases and 0 bases, there was a span of 8 bases. The V gene's germline CDR1 is LGHDT and CDR2 YNNKEL (reference sequence). CDR3: CASSQTVSNTGELFF. DNA for the CDR3: TGTGCCAGCAGCCAGACAGTATCGAACACCGGGGAGCTGTTTTTT.

Written as DNA, the CDR3 is TGTGCCAGCAGACGAGTTCAAGAGACCCAGTACTTC. Its protein product is CASRRVQETQYF. This chain joins TRBV3-1 (or the pseudogene TRBV3-2) and TRBJ2-5; D not certain. The CDR3 runs to 12 residues. Looked up from germline, CDR1 is LGHDT and CDR2 is YNNKEL (reference sequence). V lost 6 bases to trimming and J lost 2 bases, with 7 bases between them.

The chain is built from TRBV6-2 or TRBV6-3 and TRBJ2-3; D not certain. V was cut by 4 bases and J by 4 bases, with 12 bases left in between. The CDR3 is made up of 14 amino acids. Germline CDR1 reads MNHEY; CDR2 reads SVGEGT. CDR3 protein: CASSSALGADTQYF. In DNA form, the CDR3 reads TGTGCCAGCAGTTCCGCGCTAGGAGCAGATACGCAGTATTTT.

The chain is built from TRBV27 and TRBJ2-7; TRBD2 agrees at 7 bases. CDR3 length: 16 residues. V lost 2 bases to trimming and J lost 6 bases; unmatched junction nucleotides: 13. CDR1 and CDR2 (germline): MNHEY, SMNVEV (reference sequence). The CDR3 DNA reads TGTGCCAGCAGTTTAGGCCGACGGGCGGGAGCGCCCGAGCAGTACTTC. Its translation is CASSLGRRAGAPEQYF.

This CDR3 reads CASSQDRGRGYGYTF. The CDR3 DNA reads TGTGCCAGCAGCCAAGATCGGGGCAGGGGTTATGGCTACACCTTC. The rearrangement links TRBV3-1 (or the pseudogene TRBV3-2) to TRBJ1-2; D possibly corresponds to TRBD1 (6 bases). Trimming shortened V by 0 bases and J by 5 bases, and 13 bases separated the two germline ends. CDR3 length equals 15 residues. Per the germline V gene, CDR1 is LGHDT and CDR2 is YNNKEL (reference sequence).

The chain has TRBV28 and TRBJ2-5, with 8 bases that match TRBD1. J lost 5 bases, V lost 5 bases, and 13 bases had no gene match. Looked up from germline, CDR1 is MDHEN and CDR2 is SYDVKM. The CDR3 has 16 residues. CDR3 protein: CASSGTGLKTEETQYF. The CDR3 DNA is TGTGCCAGCAGTGGGACAGGACTCAAAACAGAGGAGACCCAGTACTTC.

This clone was detected once. The gene calls are TRBV3-1 (or the pseudogene TRBV3-2) and TRBJ2-2; the D gene is possibly TRBD2 (6 bases). This CDR3 has 17 amino acids. Germline V gene sequence: CDR1 LGHDT, CDR2 YNNKEL (reference sequence). V lost 6 bases, J lost 2 bases, and 19 bases lay in between. CDR3 nucleotides: TGTGCCAGCAGGGGGGACTTGAAGCTAGAAAACACCGGGGAGCTGTTTTTT. Protein: CASRGDLKLENTGELFF.

V usage is TRBV28 and J usage is TRBJ2-2, with D possibly TRBD1 on 6 matching bases. From germline, CDR1 is MDHEN and CDR2 SYDVKM. This CDR3 has 14 residues. V lost 5 bases, J lost 4 bases, and 11 bases lay in between. The DNA for the CDR3 is TGTGCCAGCAGTACGGGACACCCCACCGGGGAGCTGTTTTTT. This translates into CASSTGHPTGELFF. Supplemented by reference TRBV28 and TRBJ2-2, the full variable domain reads DVKVTQSSRYLVKRTGEKVFLECVQDMDHENMFWYRQDPGLGLRLIYFSYDVKMKEKGDIPEGYSVSREKKERFSLILESASTNQTSMYLCASSTGHPTGELFFGEGSRLTVL.

J is TRBJ2-2 and V is TRBV19; 8 nucleotides agree with TRBD2. CDR3 length: 18 residues. Unmatched junction bases numbered 10, after V lost 4 bases and J lost 0 bases. Germline CDR1 reads LNHDA; CDR2 reads SQIVND (reference sequence). The CDR3 loop reads CASSSSGVAGPNTGELFF. The CDR3 bases are TGTGCCAGTAGTAGCTCCGGGGTAGCGGGACCGAACACCGGGGAGCTGTTTTTT. Full variable domain (missing parts from reference TRBV19 and TRBJ2-2): DGGITQSPKYLFRKEGQNVTLSCEQNLNHDAMYWYRQDPGQGLRLIYYSQIVNDFQKGDIAEGYSVSREKKESFPLTVTSAQKNPTAFYLCASSSSGVAGPNTGELFFGEGSRLTVL.

The rearrangement uses TRBV12-3 or TRBV12-4 and TRBJ1-1; TRBD1 aligns across 7 bases. The CDR3 covers 13 residues. With V trimmed by 7 bases and J by 4 bases, 6 bases remained unmatched. The CDR3 sequence is CASTGQVSTEAFF. The CDR3 DNA follows: TGTGCCAGCACCGGACAGGTGAGCACTGAAGCTTTCTTT.

This clone was observed a single time. V gene TRBV2 combines with J gene TRBJ2-2, with D uncertain. Germline V lookup: CDR1 SNHLY, CDR2 FYNNEI. Trimming left V 7 bases short and J 1 base short, with 10 bases between. The CDR3 is 14 amino acids. CDR3 DNA: TGTGCCAGCACGCGGCGACTGAACACCGGGGAGCTGTTTTTT. Its translation: CASTRRLNTGELFF.

The chain uses TRBV28 and TRBJ1-1; 7 positions match TRBD1. V lost 5 bases, J lost 5 bases, and 8 bases stayed unmatched. The CDR3 runs 14 residues. Germline CDR1 MDHEN, CDR2 SYDVKM. The DNA of the CDR3 is TGTGCCAGCAGTCAAAACAGGGGAGGAACTGAAGCTTTCTTT. It yields the protein CASSQNRGGTEAFF. Filled out from reference TRBV28 and TRBJ1-1, the complete variable domain reads DVKVTQSSRYLVKRTGEKVFLECVQDMDHENMFWYRQDPGLGLRLIYFSYDVKMKEKGDIPEGYSVSREKKERFSLILESASTNQTSMYLCASSQNRGGTEAFFGQGTRLTVV.

V usage is TRBV28 and J usage is TRBJ1-1, with 8 bases fitting TRBD1. The CDR3 consists of 15 residues. The germline V gene encodes CDR1 MDHEN and CDR2 SYDVKM. With V trimmed by 4 bases and J by 0 bases, 4 bases remained unmatched. Here the CDR3 DNA reads TGTGCCAGCAGTTCAGGGGGCCGGATGAACACTGAAGCTTTCTTT. It is translated as CASSSGGRMNTEAFF.

The V call is TRBV7-3, the J call TRBJ2-1; 10 nucleotides line up with TRBD1. In germline, CDR1 is SGHTA, CDR2 FQGTGA. The CDR3 consists of 15 residues. V trimming: 6 bases; J trimming: 5 bases; junction bases outside the gene matches: 7. The CDR3 region is CASSKPGQGNNEQFF. CDR3 DNA sequence: TGTGCCAGCAGTAAACCGGGACAGGGGAACAATGAGCAGTTCTTC. The full variable domain, its missing parts supplied by reference TRBV7-3 and TRBJ2-1, is GAGVSQTPSNKVTEKGKYVELRCDPISGHTALYWYRQSLGQGPEFLIYFQGTGAADDSGLPNDRFFAVRPEGSVSTLKIQRTERGDSAVYLCASSKPGQGNNEQFFGPGTRLTVL.

The genes are TRBV5-1 and TRBJ2-3; TRBD2 is a possible D gene (6 bases). The V end lost 4 bases, the J end lost 4 bases, and 16 bases lay between the germline ends. Germline V gene lookup returns CDR1 SGHRS and CDR2 YFSETQ. The CDR3 has 15 residues. DNA of the CDR3: TGCGCCAGCAGCGTAGGCCAGCGGGCGGCAGATACGCAGTATTTT. It yields the protein CASSVGQRAADTQYF.

The rearrangement joins TRBV28 to TRBJ2-4; 8 positions match TRBD1. V trimming: 2 bases; J trimming: 4 bases; junction bases outside the gene matches: 4. The germline V gene encodes CDR1 MDHEN and CDR2 SYDVKM. The CDR3 is 15 amino acids. The CDR3 DNA reads TGTGCCAGCAGTTTAGGGACAGGACTTAAAAACATTCAGTACTTC. As protein: CASSLGTGLKNIQYF.

CDR3 nucleotide sequence: TGTGCCAGCAGCCACACCAGGACAAACACTTGGGAAGCTTTCTTT. Residues: CASSHTRTNTWEAFF. The rearrangement joins TRBV7-8 to TRBJ1-1; D is possibly TRBD1 (5 bases). Per the germline V gene, CDR1 is SGHVS and CDR2 is FQNEAQ. Trimming shortened V by 5 bases and J by 8 bases, and 21 bases separated the two germline ends. This CDR3 contains 15 residues.

The V gene is TRBV2, the J gene TRBJ1-4; 8 positions match TRBD1. Germline trimming cut 2 bases from V and 5 bases from J; bases unmatched to any gene: 7. The CDR3 extends over 16 amino acids. Germline CDR1 SNHLY, CDR2 FYNNEI. The CDR3 reads CASSESQGAPNEKLFF. DNA for the CDR3: TGTGCCAGCAGTGAAAGTCAGGGGGCACCAAATGAAAAACTGTTTTTT.

The chain joins TRBV6-5 to TRBJ2-1; 9 nucleotides line up with TRBD2. From germline, CDR1 is MNHEY and CDR2 SVGAGI. With 7 bases clipped from V and 5 bases from J, the junction kept 3 bases outside the gene matches. The CDR3 has 13 amino acids. The chain's CDR3 is CASIASGNNEQFF. The CDR3 DNA follows: TGTGCCAGCATAGCTAGCGGGAACAATGAGCAGTTCTTC.

The chain employs TRBV29-1 and TRBJ1-1, with 9 bases that match TRBD1. The CDR3 totals 14 residues. Germline V gene sequence: CDR1 SQVTM, CDR2 ANQGSEA. V shed 2 bases and J 4 bases; nucleotides not matched to a gene: 5. DNA of the CDR3: TGCAGCGTTGAACGCGGGACAGGGTTCACTGAAGCTTTCTTT. As protein: CSVERGTGFTEAFF.